This record concerns one T cell receptor (beta chain) sequence. Its antigen is not known. Individually, cDNA molecules had unique molecular identifiers attached to them. MiXCR, applied by TCRdb to the 5' RACE reads, yields one record per CDR3 protein. The sample yields about 60,000 distinct CDR3 sequences, 7.5% to 10% seen once. The record originates from a study of early T cells in non-severe SARS-CoV-2 infection. Study summary: Sequenced material consisted of bulk RNA (from unsorted whole blood), and chains were unpaired. Study outcomes and limitations: Matching with VDJdb favored anti-spike CD8 responses (missing private and CD4 specificities).

Germline-derived CDR1 and CDR2 are LGHDT and YNNKEL (reference sequence). CDR3 length equals 14 residues. The V end was cut by 6 bases, the J end by 4 bases, with 15 bases between. The chain has TRBV3-1 and TRBJ2-5; the D gene is possibly TRBD2 (5 bases). Sample: whole blood. The source is an adult who was a healthcare worker with PCR-confirmed SARS-CoV-2 infection or an uninfected control (not recorded which). CDR3 bases: TGTGCCAGCAGACCCTCGGGGATTGGAGAGACCCAGTACTTC. Protein: CASRPSGIGETQYF.